These T cell receptor beta chains were read from a single sample in a study of tumor-infiltrating lymphocytes in primary liver carcinoma. TCRdb reanalysed the multiplex PCR reads using MiXCR and keeps one entry per CDR3 protein. Altogether 35,000 to 40,000 distinct CDR3 sequences are present, around 75% being singletons, with the ten largest covering approximately 35%. Sequenced: tumor-adjacent normal liver tissue. These receptors all come from a man aged 40-49 years with primary liver carcinoma and hepatitis B virus infection. The CDR3 runs from the conserved cysteine through the conserved F or W. Each record gives: V gene, clone size, J gene, D gene, CDR3 protein, CDR3 DNA. A D gene is named only where the DNA matches it firmly. Clone size appears in some rows only: once, few, many, or a class for an expanded clone.

>TRBV2|-|TRBJ2-7|-
CASRKRQTYEQYF
TGTGCCAGCAGGAAGAGACAGACCTACGAGCAGTACTTC
>TRBV4-3|medium-sized|TRBJ2-2|-
CASSQGQNTGELFF
TGCGCCAGCAGCCAAGGACAGAACACCGGGGAGCTGTTTTTT
>TRBV5-1|-|TRBJ2-7|-
CASRPSDSLGEQYF
TGTGCCAGCAGGCCCAGTGACAGTTTGGGCGAGCAGTACTTC
>TRBV5-4|-|TRBJ2-6|TRBD1
CASWDRVASGANVLTF
TGTGCCAGCTGGGACAGGGTGGCCTCTGGGGCCAACGTCCTGACTTTC
>TRBV6-5|-|TRBJ1-5|-
CASSLTALGQPRHF
TGTGCCAGCAGCCTGACTGCCCTAGGGCAGCCCCGGCATTTT
>TRBV11-2|-|TRBJ2-5|-
CANSLESGMSLEIQYF
TGTGCCAACAGCTTAGAGTCCGGGATGTCGTTGGAGATCCAGTACTTC
>TRBV6-2/TRBV6-3|-|TRBJ1-1|-
CASSYRQEVSETFF
TGTGCCAGCAGTTACCGGCAGGAGGTATCTGAAACTTTCTTT
>TRBV7-9|-|TRBJ2-3|TRBD1
CASTDPGQGVETQCF
TGTGCCAGTACTGATCCGGGACAGGGGGTCGAGACGCAGTGTTTT
>TRBV7-8|-|TRBJ1-5|-
CASSLDPHGNQPQHF
TGTGCCAGCAGCTTAGATCCCCATGGGAATCAGCCCCAGCACTTT
>TRBV6-2/TRBV6-3|many|TRBJ1-2|-
CASTMDGCTF
TGTGCCAGCACCATGGATGGCTGCACCTTC
>TRBV30|-|TRBJ2-3|-
CASSIGYPDTQYF
TGTGCCTCGAGTATAGGGTACCCAGATACGCAGTATTTT
>TRBV29-1|medium-sized|TRBJ1-1|TRBD1
CSGRGTAEAFF
TGCAGCGGCCGTGGGACAGCTGAAGCTTTCTTT
>TRBV6-5|many|TRBJ2-5|-
CASSYSSSGGSQETQYF
TGTGCCAGCAGTTACTCGAGTAGTGGCGGGTCCCAAGAGACCCAGTACTTC
>TRBV6-1|once|TRBJ2-1|-
CASSEEAVGYNEQFF
TGTGCCAGCAGTGAAGAAGCGGTAGGATACAACGAGCAGTTTTTT
>TRBV11-3|large|TRBJ2-7|-
CASSFGVLGEQYF
TGTGCCAGCAGCTTCGGGGTTTTGGGCGAGCAGTACTTC
>TRBV7-9|many|TRBJ1-1|TRBD1
CASSFDREKAFF
TGTGCCAGCAGCTTCGACAGGGAAAAAGCTTTCTTT
>TRBV28|many|TRBJ1-1|-
CASSAAGKNTEAFF
TGTGCCAGCAGTGCCGCCGGGAAGAACACTGAAGCTTTCTTT
>TRBV18|-|TRBJ1-1|-
CVSSPQSGLYTEAFF
TGTGTCAGCTCACCACAGTCCGGGTTGTACACTGAAGCTTTCTTC
>TRBV12-3/TRBV12-4|-|TRBJ2-1|-
CASSLLVGLYNDQFF
TGTGCCAGCAGTTTACTGGTGGGCCTCTACAATGATCAGTTCTTC
>TRBV10-2|medium-sized|TRBJ2-5|-
CASTLRPAIEETQYF
TGCGCCAGCACACTCAGGCCTGCGATAGAAGAGACCCAGTACTTC
>TRBV6-2/TRBV6-3|-|TRBJ2-5|TRBD1
CASNIAGQGGNQYF
TGTGCCAGTAATATCGCAGGACAGGGCGGGAACCAGTACTTC
>TRBV4-1|-|TRBJ2-5|-
CASSRGLQETQNF
TGCGCCAGCAGTCGCGGACTGCAAGAGACCCAGAACTTC
>TRBV11-2|-|TRBJ2-1|-
CASNSTMSEGYNEQFF
TGTGCCAGCAACTCAACAATGAGCGAGGGTTACAATGAGCAGTTCTTC
>TRBV6-1|once|TRBJ1-1|TRBD1
CVSSEGEWQGANTEALF
TGTGTCAGCAGTGAAGGTGAATGGCAGGGGGCTAACACTGAAGCTCTCTTT
>TRBV29-1|-|TRBJ2-4|-
CSAEDARATKNIKYF
TGCAGCGCTGAAGATGCCAGGGCGACCAAAAACATTAAGTACTTC
>TRBV5-1|many|TRBJ2-1|TRBD2
CASSLGLAGNNEQFF
TGCGCCAGCAGCTTAGGGCTAGCGGGTAACAATGAGCAGTTCTTC
>TRBV6-1|medium-sized|TRBJ2-1|TRBD1
CASSEGTGDEQFF
TGTGCCAGCAGTGAAGGGACAGGGGATGAGCAGTTCTTC
>TRBV6-2/TRBV6-3|-|TRBJ2-3|TRBD1
CASSYGGQGALDTQYF
TGTGCCAGCAGTTATGGTGGACAGGGGGCGTTAGATACGCAGTATTTT
>TRBV6-1|-|TRBJ2-2|-
CTRSPTVVPGELFF
TGTACCAGAAGTCCGACGGTGGTCCCCGGGGAGCTGTTTTTT
>TRBV20-1|-|TRBJ1-5|-
CSAGGPSNQPQHF
TGCAGTGCTGGGGGCCCGAGCAATCAGCCCCAGCATTTT
>TRBV11-2|-|TRBJ2-5|-
CVSSLGANMETQYF
TGTGTCAGCAGCTTAGGGGCCAATATGGAGACCCAATACTTC
>TRBV5-4|-|TRBJ2-2|-
CASSLDGLKTGELFF
TGCGCCAGCAGCTTAGACGGATTGAAGACCGGGGAGCTGTTTTTT
>TRBV28|many|TRBJ2-6|-
CASHVGGSGANVLTF
TGTGCCAGCCATGTTGGGGGTTCTGGGGCCAACGTCCTGACTTTC
>TRBV4-2|-|TRBJ2-1|TRBD1
CDSGHAGGQGNNEQFF
TGTGACAGCGGCCACGCGGGGGGACAGGGGAACAATGAGCAGTTCTTC
>TRBV11-1|-|TRBJ2-7|-
CASSTGRRYYEQYF
TGTGCCAGCAGCACTGGACGGCGATACTACGAGCAGTACTTC
>TRBV6-2/TRBV6-3|-|TRBJ2-7|-
CVSSDGDPLNSYEQYF
TGTGTTAGCAGCGACGGGGACCCCTTGAACTCCTACGAGCAGTACTTC
>TRBV11-1|-|TRBJ2-3|-
CASSLPRESTDTQYF
TGTGCCAGCAGTTTGCCGAGGGAGAGCACAGATACGCAGTATTTT
>TRBV12-3/TRBV12-4|-|TRBJ1-2|TRBD1
CANSLPVQGADGYTF
TGTGCTAACAGTTTACCGGTTCAGGGGGCTGATGGCTACACCTTC
>TRBV10-3|-|TRBJ2-1|-
CAISQGDYEQFF
TGCGCCATCAGCCAAGGGGACTATGAGCAGTTCTTC
>TRBV4-2|-|TRBJ2-1|-
CASSQDRGAREQFF
TGTGCCAGCAGCCAAGATCGGGGTGCCAGGGAGCAGTTCTTC
>TRBV10-3|few|TRBJ2-5|TRBD2
CAISDHGGRRETQYF
TGTGCCATCAGTGACCATGGCGGGAGACGGGAGACCCAGTACTTC
>TRBV6-4|-|TRBJ2-5|TRBD2
CASDKTSGTEGTQYF
TGTGCCAGTGACAAGACTAGCGGGACGGAAGGGACCCAGTACTTC
>TRBV5-1|many|TRBJ1-6|TRBD1
CASSLGTGGSSPLHF
TGCGCCAGCAGCTTGGGGACAGGGGGAAGTTCACCCCTCCACTTT
>TRBV11-2|-|TRBJ2-1|TRBD2
CASSLEYCGRAYNEQFF
TGTGCCAGTAGCTTAGAGTACTGCGGGAGGGCCTACAATGAGCAGTTCTTC
>TRBV6-2/TRBV6-3|-|TRBJ2-2|TRBD2
CNNSAGDTGELFF
TGTAACAACAGCGCGGGGGACACCGGGGAGCTGTTTTTT
>TRBV4-1|-|TRBJ1-1|-
CASSQYSEQNTESFF
TGCGCCAGCAGCCAATACAGCGAGCAGAACACTGAATCTTTCTTT